This passage covers 31 T cell receptor beta chains from one sample sequenced in a study of a mutant IDH1 vaccine in newly diagnosed glioma. These receptors' antigens are unknown. Profiled with immunoSEQ multiplex PCR; TCRdb holds only in-frame clones, not every one. Here the sample spans about 58,000 clones, about 81% being singletons. Indicated time point: week 5, during vaccination. Vaccination comprised doses that each held 300 ug of mutant IDH1 20-mer peptide, plus topical imiquimod. Source: PBMCs, taken from a glioma patient whose treatment included an IDH1 peptide vaccine. All receptors come from a woman aged 45-65 years with glioma.

This chain joins TRBV5-5 and TRBJ2-7, with 7 nucleotides matching TRBD1. V shed 2 bases, J shed 5 bases, and the junction held 1 base outside the gene matches. The CDR3 spans 12 residues. Germline CDR1 reads SGHKS; CDR2 reads YYEKEE (reference sequence). The CDR3 here is CASSLTGDEQYF. CDR3 nucleotide sequence: TGTGCCAGCAGCTTAACAGGGGACGAGCAGTACTTC. The complete variable domain, with remaining parts taken from reference TRBV5-5 and TRBJ2-7, reads DAGVTQSPTHLIKTRGQQVTLRCSPISGHKSVSWYQQVLGQGPQFIFQYYEKEERGRGNFPDRFSARQFPNYSSELNVNALLLGDSALYLCASSLTGDEQYFGPGTRLTVT.

A single count supports this clone. The chain joins TRBV7-9 to TRBJ2-1; maybe TRBD2 (6 bases). Germline V CDR1 and CDR2: SEHNR, FQNEAQ (reference sequence). Trimming pared 0 bases from V and 0 bases from J, leaving 6 bases between. This CDR3 contains 15 residues. Here the CDR3 reads CASSLAGSSYNEQFF. CDR3 nucleotide sequence: TGTGCCAGCAGCTTAGCCGGGAGCTCCTACAATGAGCAGTTCTTC. Filled out from reference TRBV7-9 and TRBJ2-1, the complete variable domain reads DTGVSQNPRHKITKRGQNVTFRCDPISEHNRLYWYRQTLGQGPEFLTYFQNEAQLEKSRLLSDRFSAERPKGSFSTLEIQRTEQGDSAMYLCASSLAGSSYNEQFFGPGTRLTVL.

The rearrangement uses TRBV27 and TRBJ1-5; 9 bases are shared with TRBD1. This CDR3 spans 15 amino acids. Germline CDR1 MNHEY, CDR2 SMNVEV (reference sequence). V trimming: 6 bases; J trimming: 7 bases; junction bases outside the gene matches: 10. The CDR3 DNA follows: TGTGCCAGCAGCCGGGACAGGGTTTTAGGGCAGCCCCAGCATTTT. Its translation is CASSRDRVLGQPQHF.

The chain has TRBV4-3 and TRBJ1-6, with no clear D. Germline CDR1 reads LGHNA; CDR2 reads YSLEER. Trimming pared 4 bases from V and 5 bases from J, leaving 9 bases between. The CDR3 length is 14 residues. The CDR3 spells CASSPQNNNSPLHF. The CDR3 nucleotides read TGCGCCAGCAGCCCCCAGAACAATAATTCACCCCTCCACTTT.

The gene calls are TRBV18 and TRBJ1-5, with D maybe TRBD1 (5 bases). The germline V gene has CDR1 KGHSH and CDR2 LQKENI. V shed 3 bases and J shed 2 bases, with 8 bases lying between them. This CDR3 comprises 14 residues. The CDR3 coding sequence is TGTGCCAGCTCACCCACGGGGGGCAATCAGCCCCAGCATTTT. Translation: CASSPTGGNQPQHF.

This chain links TRBV30 with TRBJ2-3, with TRBD2 identical over 10 bases. Germline lookup yields CDR1 GTSNPN and CDR2 SVGIG (reference sequence). The V gene end was trimmed by 0 bases and the J gene end by 5 bases; junction bases not matched to a gene: 8. The CDR3 runs to 16 residues. CDR3 DNA sequence: TGTGCCTGGAGTGTCGGAGCGGGGGGGACCCTAGATACGCAGTATTTT. It codes for CAWSVGAGGTLDTQYF.

V and J are TRBV5-1 and TRBJ2-7; no reliable D call. Germline V CDR1 and CDR2: SGHRS, YFSETQ. The CDR3 length is 14 residues. Trimming cost V 0 bases and J 2 bases, with 9 bases left between them. For the CDR3, the DNA is TGCGCCAGCAGCTTGGTTGGGCAGGCCTACGAGCAGTACTTC. This sequence encodes CASSLVGQAYEQYF.

The chain uses TRBV29-1 and TRBJ1-1, with TRBD1 matching 9 bases. This CDR3 comprises 13 residues. V shed 4 bases, J shed 4 bases, and the junction held 4 bases outside the gene matches. The germline V gene encodes CDR1 SQVTM and CDR2 ANQGSEA. The CDR3 sequence is CSVGRDRATEAFF. The CDR3 DNA sequence: TGCAGCGTTGGTCGGGACAGGGCCACTGAAGCTTTCTTT. Full variable domain (outside the CDR3, taken from reference TRBV29-1 and TRBJ1-1): SAVISQKPSRDICQRGTSLTIQCQVDSQVTMMFWYRQQPGQSLTLIATANQGSEATYESGFVIDKFPISRPNLTFSTLTVSNMSPEDSSIYLCSVGRDRATEAFFGQGTRLTVV.

The rearrangement links TRBV9 to TRBJ2-5; no reliable D call. Germline V gene data show CDR1 as SGDLS and CDR2 as YYNGEE. This CDR3 has 13 amino acids. With 9 bases removed from V and 5 bases from J, the gap between germline ends came to 17 bases. The CDR3 region has the DNA TGTGCCACATCGCAACGGCCTGGGGAGACCCAGTACTTC. Its translation: CATSQRPGETQYF.

V gene TRBV30 combines with J gene TRBJ2-2, with D unclear. This CDR3 region has 15 residues. Trimming removed 2 bases from V and 4 bases from J, with 14 bases in between. Per germline, CDR1 GTSNPN and CDR2 SVGIG (reference sequence). Here the CDR3 reads CAWSNLPEGTGELFF. Here the CDR3 DNA reads TGTGCCTGGAGTAATCTACCAGAAGGCACCGGGGAGCTGTTTTTT.

The rearrangement links TRBV7-9 to TRBJ1-2; D call uncertain. The CDR3 has 12 residues. Trimming cost V 11 bases and J 6 bases, with 16 bases left between them. Germline-derived CDR1 and CDR2 are SEHNR and FQNEAQ (reference sequence). The CDR3 DNA reads as TGTGCCGGCGAGGGAGGGAAAGATGGCTACACCTTC. Its translation is CAGEGGKDGYTF.

The CDR3 coding sequence is TGTGCCAGTAGTTTTCGGACAGGCTACACCTTC. Translating it yields CASSFRTGYTF. V usage is TRBV19 and J usage is TRBJ1-2; D may be TRBD1 (5 bases). CDR3 length: 11 residues. Germline loops: CDR1 LNHDA, CDR2 SQIVND (reference sequence). V lost 5 bases to trimming and J lost 8 bases, with 9 bases between them.

The chain carries TRBV5-1 and TRBJ1-2; D not certain. Germline CDR1 is SGHRS and CDR2 is YFSETQ. This CDR3 has 13 residues. Deletions cut 1 base from V and 2 bases from J, with 6 bases between. The CDR3: CASSLTSNYGYTF. The CDR3 DNA sequence: TGCGCCAGCAGCTTGACATCGAACTATGGCTACACCTTC.

The chain carries TRBV30 and TRBJ2-7; D unresolved. V shed 0 bases and J shed 4 bases, with 4 bases lying between them. The CDR3 contains 11 residues. Germline values: CDR1 GTSNPN, CDR2 SVGIG (reference sequence). The CDR3 sequence: CAWSVMYEQYF. DNA for the CDR3: TGTGCCTGGAGTGTTATGTACGAGCAGTACTTC.

The rearrangement links TRBV6-1 to TRBJ1-2; D is ambiguous. V gave up 1 base and J gave up 4 bases, with 4 bases separating them. The CDR3 runs 12 residues. Germline CDR1 reads MNHNS; CDR2 reads SASEGT. The chain's CDR3 is CASSEVSYGYTF. CDR3 nucleotides: TGTGCCAGCAGTGAAGTCAGCTATGGCTACACCTTC.

The chain couples TRBV5-4 to TRBJ2-3, with 7 bases aligning to TRBD2. Germline V CDR1 and CDR2: SGHNT, YYREEE (reference sequence). The CDR3 is made up of 13 amino acids. With V trimmed by 0 bases and J by 6 bases, 1 base remained unmatched. The CDR3: CASSLDGGDTQYF. CDR3 sequence (DNA): TGTGCCAGCAGCTTGGACGGGGGGGATACGCAGTATTTT.

Here the CDR3 DNA reads TGTGCCAGTAGTCTCTCCGGGGCGGGACAGGGCTGGTCCTACGAGCAGTACTTC. Translation gives CASSLSGAGQGWSYEQYF. J is TRBJ2-7 and V is TRBV19; 9 bases align to TRBD1. The germline gives CDR1 LNHDA, CDR2 SQIVND (reference sequence). Germline trimming cut 5 bases from V and 1 base from J; bases unmatched to any gene: 15. The CDR3 contains 18 residues.

This clone was detected only once. The chain couples TRBV5-4 to TRBJ2-3; 8 nucleotides align to TRBD2. V was clipped by 4 bases and J by 14 bases; unmatched bases: 9. The CDR3 consists of 12 residues. Germline CDR1 is SGHNT and CDR2 is YYREEE (reference sequence). CDR3 DNA sequence: TGTGCCAGCAGCGACCCGGGACTAGAAATGTATTTT. Its translation: CASSDPGLEMYF.

This rearrangement joins TRBV27 to TRBJ1-3; unclear D gene. The germline V gene encodes CDR1 MNHEY and CDR2 SMNVEV (reference sequence). There are 15 residues in the CDR3. Deletions cut 2 bases from V and 0 bases from J, with 8 bases between. The CDR3 DNA reads TGTGCCAGCAGTTTACGTTTCTACTCTGGAAACACCATATATTTT. Translated, it gives CASSLRFYSGNTIYF.

The chain carries TRBV6-5 and TRBJ1-1; 8 bases match TRBD1. Trimming took 6 bases from V and 0 from J; bases not matched to a gene: 6. The CDR3 is made up of 15 amino acids. CDR1 MNHEY and CDR2 SVGAGI come from the germline V gene. Here the CDR3 reads CASRGAGGMNTEAFF. DNA for the CDR3: TGTGCCAGCAGGGGGGCAGGGGGCATGAACACTGAAGCTTTCTTT.

This clone has just one count. This chain uses TRBV30 with TRBJ2-5; 7 bases are shared with TRBD1. The germline gives CDR1 GTSNPN, CDR2 SVGIG (reference sequence). After removal of 0 bases from V and 1 base from J, the junction contained 2 bases not matched to a gene. This CDR3 has 14 residues. CDR3 DNA: TGTGCCTGGAGTGTAGCAGGGGGCCAAGAGACCCAGTACTTC. Encoded protein: CAWSVAGGQETQYF.

J is TRBJ2-4 and V is TRBV15, with TRBD1 matching over 8 bases. The CDR3 totals 19 residues. In germline, CDR1 is LNHNV, CDR2 YYDKDF (reference sequence). Unmatched junction bases numbered 12, after V lost 0 bases and J lost 2 bases. The CDR3 DNA sequence: TGTGCCACCAGCAGAGATCTCATCAGACAGGGGACGACCAAAAACATTCAGTACTTC. Amino acid sequence: CATSRDLIRQGTTKNIQYF.

The chain couples TRBV27 to TRBJ1-1; D may be TRBD1 (5 bases). This CDR3 has 16 residues. Germline V gives CDR1 MNHEY, CDR2 SMNVEV (reference sequence). Trimming cost V 4 bases and J 1 base, with 16 bases left between them. Written as DNA, the CDR3 is TGTGCCAGCAGTTCAGAGGGGCGGGGGGGGAACACTGAAGCTTTCTTT. Translating gives CASSSEGRGGNTEAFF.

The gene calls are TRBV21-1 and TRBJ1-2. TRBV21-1 corresponds to a pseudogene. This CDR3 comprises 16 residues. CDR3 sequence reads: CASSNLEDSFNYGYTF. CDR3 in DNA: TGTGCCAGCAGCAACCTCGAAGATTCCTTTAACTATGGCTACACCTTC.

This clone was counted once. The rearrangement links TRBV28 to TRBJ2-5; the D gene is possibly TRBD2 (5 bases). This CDR3 is built from 15 residues. V lost 2 bases and J 2 bases, leaving 12 bases between the germline ends. Germline-derived CDR1 and CDR2 are MDHEN and SYDVKM. The CDR3 spells CASSLEGYSQETQYF. The CDR3 coding sequence is TGTGCCAGCAGTTTAGAGGGATATTCGCAAGAGACCCAGTACTTC.

The V call is TRBV27, the J call TRBJ1-6, with a tentative D call TRBD1 (6 bases). The CDR3 loop spans 13 amino acids. Trimming shortened V by 7 bases and J by 6 bases, and 10 bases separated the two germline ends. From germline, CDR1 is MNHEY and CDR2 SMNVEV (reference sequence). The CDR3 coding sequence is TGTGCCAGCAACAGGGTAGGTAATTCACCCCTCCACTTT. It yields the protein CASNRVGNSPLHF.

The chain employs TRBV18 and TRBJ1-5; D not certain. CDR3 length equals 14 residues. V was pared by 3 bases and J by 6 bases, with 12 bases between. CDR1 KGHSH and CDR2 LQKENI come from the germline V gene. The CDR3: CASSPDGGGQPQHF. CDR3 DNA sequence: TGTGCCAGCTCACCGGACGGCGGCGGTCAGCCCCAGCATTTT.

The chain has TRBV5-1 and TRBJ2-5; no firm D call. There are 17 residues in the CDR3. Germline CDR1 SGHRS, CDR2 YFSETQ. Trimming cost V 0 bases and J 5 bases, with 20 bases left between them. CDR3 protein: CASSLAFRNGPGETQYF. CDR3 in DNA: TGCGCCAGCAGCTTGGCTTTTAGGAATGGTCCTGGGGAGACCCAGTACTTC. The variable domain in full, completed from reference TRBV5-1 and TRBJ2-5, reads KAGVTQTPRYLIKTRGQQVTLSCSPISGHRSVSWYQQTPGQGLQFLFEYFSETQRNKGNFPGRFSGRQFSNSRSEMNVSTLELGDSALYLCASSLAFRNGPGETQYFGPGTRLLVL.

The chain is built from TRBV10-3 and TRBJ1-5; 8 bases line up with TRBD1. The CDR3 is made up of 15 amino acids. J was trimmed by 5 bases and V by 0 bases; bases with no gene match: 3. Germline V CDR1 and CDR2: ENHRY, SYGVKD. CDR3 amino acids: CAISESGQGDQPQHF. The DNA of the CDR3 is TGTGCCATCAGTGAGTCCGGACAGGGAGATCAGCCCCAGCATTTT.

This clone was observed many times. The CDR3 DNA is TGTGCCAGCTCACCACCGGTTACCAGCGGGGGTACCTCCTACAATGAGCAGTTCTTC. Protein sequence: CASSPPVTSGGTSYNEQFF. The chain uses TRBV18 and TRBJ2-1; 8 nucleotides match TRBD2. This CDR3 contains 19 residues. Per the germline V gene, CDR1 is KGHSH and CDR2 is LQKENI. V dropped 0 bases and J dropped 0; count of bases not matched to a gene: 10. Full variable domain (missing parts from reference TRBV18 and TRBJ2-1): NAGVMQNPRHLVRRRGQEARLRCSPMKGHSHVYWYRQLPEEGLKFMVYLQKENIIDESGMPKERFSAEFPKEGPSILRIQQVVRGDSAAYFCASSPPVTSGGTSYNEQFFGPGTRLTVL.

This clone was seen a few times. The chain joins TRBV5-1 to TRBJ2-7; TRBD1 matches at 7 bases. The germline V gene has CDR1 SGHRS and CDR2 YFSETQ. V trimming: 2 bases; J trimming: 1 base; junction bases outside the gene matches: 6. The CDR3 is made up of 15 amino acids. As DNA, the CDR3 is TGCGCCAGCAGCTTAGGGGGCAAAGGGTCCTACGAGCAGTACTTC. Translating it yields CASSLGGKGSYEQYF.